This TCR beta chain was found in a study of blood T cell repertoires in COVID-19. Across the whole study: Acute and convalescent COVID-19 specimens originated in the United States, Italy and Spain. PBMCs, B-cell-depleted T cells, or T cells were the source of the cDNA or gDNA that made up the material.

The CDR3 is 15 amino acids. Germline V gives CDR1 KGHDR, CDR2 SFDVKD. The V gene end was trimmed by 2 bases and the J gene end by 3 bases; junction bases not matched to a gene: 5. How the authors handled the data: Estimation of nucleated cell counts was performed using reference gene primer amplification. The repertoire was sequenced with immunoSEQ multiplex PCR; TCRdb's copy has only in-frame clones and lacks some. Clone size and the V and J calls come from that table; the DNA yielded D and trimming. The top ten clones hold around 9.3% of a sample with roughly 100,000 clones, almost 85% of them seen once.

What was sequenced was peripheral blood. The rearrangement links TRBV24-1 to TRBJ2-7, with 8 bases aligning to TRBD2. The sequence came from an older man with acute or convalescent COVID-19. The CDR3 DNA follows: TGTGCCACCAGTGATTCGAGCGGGAGTCTCTACGAGCAGTACTTC. Translating gives CATSDSSGSLYEQYF.